This TCR beta chain was sequenced for a study of shared clonotypes between healthy human individuals (dated by TCRdb to 2020 to 2021). Describing the broader study: Three men and two women, aged 18 to 49 years, made up the cohort. To increase sequencing depth and limit assay-specific biases, different laboratories used diverse techniques to prepare libraries and sequence TCR repertoires. Each donor's leukapheresis produced roughly between roughly 0.85 and 9 billion PBMCs. To estimate repertoire size and how much clonotype sharing occurs between individuals, the study deeply sequenced the blood TCR repertoires of five healthy adults. For each donor, CD4 naive and CD4 memory were each run on three plates, CD8 naive on two plates, and CD8 memory on one plate. The full study reports these points: Compared with non-shared clonotypes, the clonotypes found in all four sorted-subset donors had higher generation probabilities. Sampling was restricted to blood, and TCR repertoires in tissue are likely to differ from TCR repertoires in blood. Rarefaction of sorted-subset datasets indicated incomplete sequencing despite the large sequencing depth. Estimated clonotype richness was generally larger for naive than for memory subsets. Sharing across a few donors was observed for around 4.8% of naive CD4, over 3% of naive CD8, about 2.3% of memory CD4, and less than 0.45% of memory CD8 clonotypes. Because the study included a small number of donors, the genetic and exposure-history diversity represented was limited. Pairwise subsampling led to the expectation that sequencing depth would affect the degree of clonotype sharing among donors.

Healthy HIV-negative adults with no recently reported acute infections or vaccinations were included as donors. Every donor was a Caucasian adult residing in Nashville, Tennessee, USA. CD4+ T cells were enriched through magnetic negative selection, after which naive cells were positively selected on CD45RA and the remaining negative fraction served as the memory subset. Blood was collected by leukapheresis, and PBMCs were isolated by Ficoll-Histopaque density gradient centrifugation and then cryopreserved in liquid nitrogen vapor phase. Analytical flow cytometry was used to check the purity and quantity of each magnetically sorted T cell population. Genomic DNA was isolated from every sorted fraction and measured by UV absorbance on a Nanodrop 2000c. Using the deep immunoSEQ assay, multiplex PCR amplified TCR CDR3 regions from genomic DNA. Genomic DNA extracted from each cell subset was distributed evenly over all wells of several immunoSEQ 96-well plates, and each plate served as one replicate. Each replicate PCR for sorted subsets received approximately 200 ng genomic DNA, equal to roughly 30,000 T cell genomes. Purified libraries were quantified with a Qubit 3.0 fluorometer, sized on a Bioanalyzer 2100, and re-quantified with the KAPA Library Quantification kit. Every immunoSEQ 96-well plate was sequenced on a dedicated single-read 150-cycle Illumina NextSeq 550 flow cell. In the original analysis: Because the immunoSEQ output held only junctional sequences and lacked quality scores, the filtering could not match the filtering applied to full-length reads. To assign V/J genes and CDR3, sequences were annotated against IMGT germline references using PyIR, a Python wrapper for IgBLAST v1.9. Any read was removed if the V/J assignment was weak (E-value above 1e-6), the CDR3 was missing, or the read contained stop codons, out-of-frame junctions, or ambiguous translated residues. A V3J clonotype was defined by an identical inferred V gene, J gene, and CDR3 amino acid sequence. Percentage overlap between repertoires was calculated by dividing the number of shared unique clonotypes by the size of the smaller repertoire. Richness of each repertoire was evaluated using RTK rarefaction, the Chao1 estimator, and Recon v2.1 estimates of unobserved clonotypes. Generation probabilities were computed with OLGA for all TCRbeta clonotypes obtained by the gDNA method from four donors. In its TCRdb copy, this immuneACCESS table keeps in-frame sequences only and misses some clones. Where compared with another copy, unresolved V genes explain less than half of these, and the others have no known cause. V, J and clone size are taken as reported in that table, and D and trimming were inferred from the DNA itself. A total of some 900,000 clones appear in this sample, 76% of them only once. The ten largest make up about 1.5% of the sample.

Points on this clone: This clone's antigen is unknown. No much larger clonotype is one base removed from it; base qualities were not supplied.

V is shortened by 7 bases, J by 7 bases, and the region joining them spans 11 bases. As encoded in the germline V gene, CDR1 is SGHTA while CDR2 is FQGNSA. The CDR3 numbers 12 residues from cysteine through phenylalanine. The retained sequence is limited to the CDR3, 36 bases, with the frame set at the first base. The specimen was memory CD4+ T cells sorted from blood. The cell subset or site label, read with the paper, signifies: CD45RA-negative fraction. The chain employs TRBV7-2 and TRBJ1-3; TRBD1 is possibly the D segment (5 matching bases). This clonotype originated in a man between 18 and 35 years old in good health. CDR3 reads: CASTRDRNTIYF. The DNA sequence reads TGTGCCAGCACTCGGGACCGTAACACCATATATTTT.